This is a list of T cell receptor beta chains from one sample in a study of Graves' ophthalmopathy and Graves' hyperthyroidism. In TCRdb, the multiplex PCR reads were re-called with MiXCR into one record per CDR3 protein. The table lists hundreds of thousands of distinct CDR3 sequences, 20% to 25% of them singletons. The sequenced sample was peripheral blood. The receptor source for this set is a young woman with stable Graves' hyperthyroidism. Some clones in this sample may be carry-over from other donors' samples. The CDR3 runs from the conserved cysteine through the conserved F or W. A D gene is named only where the DNA matches it firmly. Only part of the rows carry a size: once, few, many, or a class if the clone is expanded.

TRBD1,TRBJ1-2,TRBV4-3,few,CASSLGPGQENYGYTF,TGCGCCAGCAGCCTGGGCCCGGGACAGGAGAACTATGGCTACACCTTC
TRBD2,TRBJ2-7,TRBV20-1,many,CSAKRTSFYEQYF,TGCAGTGCCAAAAGGACTAGTTTCTACGAGCAGTACTTC
TRBD1,TRBJ1-3,TRBV6-1,-,CASGTGAGNTIYF,TGTGCCAGTGGGACAGGGGCCGGAAACACCATATATTTT
-,TRBJ2-4,TRBV7-2,few,CASSARPAGTNIQYF,TGTGCCAGCAGCGCGCGGCCGGCGGGTACAAACATTCAGTACTTC
-,TRBJ2-7,TRBV13,-,CASSARDVGYEQYF,TGTGCCAGCAGTGCCCGGGACGTCGGATACGAGCAGTACTTC
-,TRBJ2-5,TRBV6-2/TRBV6-3,many,CASSYSGHSNQETQYF,TGTGCCAGCAGTTACTCGGGACACAGCAATCAAGAGACCCAGTACTTC
-,TRBJ1-1,TRBV29-1,many,CSVEGIMNTEAFF,TGCAGCGTTGAGGGTATAATGAACACTGAAGCTTTCTTT
-,TRBJ2-6,TRBV20-1,few,CSARRSGGSGANVLTF,TGCAGTGCTAGGAGGTCTGGTGGTAGTGGGGCCAACGTCCTGACTTTC
-,TRBJ1-1,TRBV3-1,-,CASNFWDSNTEAFF,TGTGCCAGCAACTTCTGGGACTCGAACACTGAAGCTTTCTTT
-,TRBJ1-6,TRBV28,many,CASSIDRLSSYNSPLHF,TGTGCCAGCAGCATCGACAGGCTTAGCTCCTATAATTCACCCCTCCACTTT
-,TRBJ2-7,TRBV27,many,CASSSGTVLYEQYF,TGTGCCAGCAGTTCCGGGACGGTACTCTACGAGCAGTACTTC
-,TRBJ2-4,TRBV5-6,few,CASSLVQKGRGVRSKNIKYF,TGTGCCAGCAGCTTGGTTCAAAAGGGGCGAGGGGTTAGAAGCAAAAACATTAAGTACTTC
TRBD2,TRBJ2-6,TRBV7-3,many,CASSERGGSLFGANVLTF,TGTGCCAGCAGCGAAAGGGGAGGGTCCCTTTTTGGGGCCAACGTCCTGACTTTC
-,TRBJ2-5,TRBV30,few,CAWSPLPRETQYF,TGTGCCTGGAGCCCCCTCCCCCGAGAGACCCAGTACTTC
-,TRBJ1-5,TRBV6-1,many,CASSVGTDNYSNQPQHF,TGTGCCAGCAGTGTCGGGACTGATAATTATAGCAATCAGCCCCAGCATTTT
-,TRBJ1-1,TRBV12-3/TRBV12-4,-,CASSFLPQNTEAFF,TGTGCCAGCAGTTTCCTCCCTCAGAACACTGAAGCTTTCTTT
TRBD1,TRBJ2-6,TRBV20-1,-,CSATGQGYSGANVLTF,TGCAGTGCTACGGGACAGGGCTACTCTGGGGCCAACGTCCTGACTTTC
-,TRBJ2-5,TRBV6-1,many,CASSEGGQGGETQYF,TGTGCCAGCAGTGAAGGTGGCCAGGGTGGAGAGACCCAGTACTTC
TRBD1,TRBJ1-5,TRBV6-1,many,CASSRTGAQPQHF,TGTGCCAGCAGTCGGACAGGGGCACAGCCCCAGCATTTT
-,TRBJ1-1,TRBV12-3/TRBV12-4,-,CASMTRGAGTEAFF,TGTGCCAGCATGACCAGGGGCGCCGGGACTGAAGCTTTCTTT
-,TRBJ2-7,TRBV7-2,many,CASSPGGGARSYEQYF,TGTGCCAGCAGCCCGGGGGGCGGGGCGCGCTCCTACGAGCAGTACTTC
-,TRBJ2-5,TRBV4-1,many,CASSQDSERQYQETQYF,TGCGCCAGCAGCCAAGATTCGGAGCGCCAGTACCAAGAGACCCAGTACTTC
-,TRBJ1-1,TRBV20-1,-,CSARDGLRTLSEAFF,TGCAGTGCTAGAGATGGATTACGGACTTTGTCTGAAGCTTTCTTT
-,TRBJ1-2,TRBV19,many,CASSIGRRALGVGYTF,TGTGCCAGTAGTATAGGGCGCCGGGCCTTAGGAGTTGGCTACACCTTC
-,TRBJ1-2,TRBV30,-,CAWGASNYGYTF,TGTGCCTGGGGGGCCTCGAACTATGGCTACACCTTC
-,TRBJ1-1,TRBV4-1,few,CASSQENRLNTEAFF,TGCGCCAGCAGCCAAGAGAACAGACTGAACACTGAAGCTTTCTTT
TRBD1,TRBJ1-1,TRBV12-3/TRBV12-4,many,CASSQAGTDTEAFF,TGTGCCAGCAGTCAAGCCGGGACAGACACTGAAGCTTTCTTT
-,TRBJ1-1,TRBV11-2,-,CASSLSNPAEAFF,TGTGCCAGCAGCCTCTCAAACCCTGCTGAAGCTTTCTTT
-,TRBJ2-6,TRBV6-4,once,CASSDRAVTTQSTSGANVLTF,TGTGCCAGCAGTGACAGGGCGGTAACTACACAGTCCACCTCTGGGGCCAACGTCCTGACTTTC
-,TRBJ2-2,TRBV6-2/TRBV6-3,-,CASIGHSRSGELFF,TGTGCCAGCATCGGACACTCTCGCTCCGGGGAGCTGTTTTTT
TRBD1,TRBJ1-5,TRBV30,few,CAWSGGTGRNQPQHF,TGTGCCTGGAGTGGGGGGACAGGGCGGAATCAGCCCCAGCATTTT
TRBD1,TRBJ2-2,TRBV3-1,medium-sized,CASSLRTGNTGELFF,TGTGCCAGCAGTTTAAGGACAGGGAACACCGGGGAGCTGTTTTTT
TRBD1,TRBJ2-7,TRBV4-1,few,CASSQVVRGQMGYEQYF,TGCGCCAGCAGCCAAGTGGTTAGGGGACAGATGGGCTACGAGCAGTACTTC
TRBD2,TRBJ2-5,TRBV20-1,many,CSARQTSGRAVTQYF,TGCAGTGCTAGACAAACTAGCGGGAGGGCCGTGACCCAGTACTTC
-,TRBJ2-7,TRBV10-2,once,CATQAPSYEQYF,TGCGCCACACAGGCCCCCTCCTACGAGCAGTACTTC
-,TRBJ2-5,TRBV20-1,many,CSARIAGGFETQYF,TGCAGTGCTAGGATTGCAGGGGGGTTTGAGACCCAGTACTTC
-,TRBJ1-6,TRBV2,-,CVSGPHNSPLHF,TGTGTCAGCGGGCCTCACAATTCACCCCTCCACTTT
-,TRBJ1-5,TRBV7-2,many,CASRLRQAHQPQHF,TGTGCCAGCAGGCTTAGACAGGCCCATCAGCCCCAGCATTTT
-,TRBJ2-7,TRBV9,many,CASSVDVGGYEQYF,TGTGCCAGCAGCGTAGATGTAGGGGGCTACGAGCAGTACTTC
-,TRBJ2-7,TRBV7-9,once,CASSLGGRQQYF,TGTGCCAGCAGCTTAGGTGGCAGACAGCAGTACTTC
-,TRBJ1-1,TRBV6-1,-,CASSLVRGTAEAFF,TGTGCCAGCAGTCTCGTGAGGGGTACAGCTGAAGCTTTCTTT
-,TRBJ1-5,TRBV30,-,CAWRSYGRGDQPQHF,TGTGCCTGGAGAAGTTATGGCCGGGGGGATCAGCCCCAGCATTTT
TRBD2,TRBJ2-7,TRBV12-5,-,CASGFSGGLSYEQYF,TGTGCTAGTGGTTTTAGCGGGGGGCTCTCCTACGAGCAGTACTTC
-,TRBJ1-5,TRBV27,-,CASSSRANQPQHF,TGTGCCAGCAGTTCCAGGGCAAATCAGCCCCAGCATTTT
-,TRBJ1-1,TRBV28,few,CASRPETLGETEAFF,TGTGCCAGCCGACCAGAGACTCTCGGGGAGACTGAAGCTTTCTTT
-,TRBJ2-7,TRBV29-1,many,CSVDRDSYEQYF,TGCAGCGTTGACAGGGACTCCTACGAGCAGTACTTC